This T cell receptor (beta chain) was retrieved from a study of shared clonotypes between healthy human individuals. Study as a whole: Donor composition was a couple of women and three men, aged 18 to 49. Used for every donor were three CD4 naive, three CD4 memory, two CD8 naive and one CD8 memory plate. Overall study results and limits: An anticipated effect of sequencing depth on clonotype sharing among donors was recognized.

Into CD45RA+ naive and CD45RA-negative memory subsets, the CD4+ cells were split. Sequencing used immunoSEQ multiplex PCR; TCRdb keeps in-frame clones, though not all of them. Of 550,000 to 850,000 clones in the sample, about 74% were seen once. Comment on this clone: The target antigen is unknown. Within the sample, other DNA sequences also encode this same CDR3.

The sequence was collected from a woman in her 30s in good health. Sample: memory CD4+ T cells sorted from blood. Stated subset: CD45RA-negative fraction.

Here the CDR3 reads CASSLSGEQFF. DNA of the CDR3: TGCGCCAGCAGCTTGAGTGGTGAGCAGTTCTTC. The chain carries TRBV5-1 and TRBJ2-1; no clear D gene. Trimming took 1 base from V and 9 from J, leaving 5 bases between them. The CDR3 has 11 residues. Germline-derived CDR1 and CDR2 are SGHRS and YFSETQ.